Sequencing of this TCR beta chain was carried out in a study of identical twins. Using its own MiXCR run on the 5' RACE reads, TCRdb lists one record per CDR3 protein. The table lists approximately 350,000 distinct CDR3 sequences, approximately 13% of them singletons. Many counts were recorded for this clonotype. The antigen remains unidentified. Whole-study results and caveats: Alpha sequences out of frame and shared by twins had excess low generation probability. Fewer insertions were carried by abundant cord blood beta clonotypes, but none was seen in memory repertoires.

Between the trimmed V and J ends, which lost 5 bases and 7 bases, there was a span of 21 bases. This CDR3 has 16 amino acids. The V gene's germline CDR1 is SEHNR and CDR2 FQNEAQ (reference sequence). This same sample was also part of a study on yellow fever vaccine responses in identical twins.

Source material: CD8+ T cells sorted from blood. The clonotype comes from a woman aged 18-29 years in good health. V and J are TRBV7-9 and TRBJ2-1, with TRBD2 as a possible D gene (6 bases). The CDR3 spells CASSPVAGLRKNEQFF. As DNA, the CDR3 is TGTGCCAGCAGCCCAGTGGCGGGGTTGAGGAAAAATGAGCAGTTCTTC.